This T cell receptor (beta chain) was observed in a study of T cell repertoires in cytomegalovirus infection. This clonotype was seen repeatedly, ten times or more. Germline-derived CDR1 and CDR2 are MNHNY and SVGAGI (reference sequence). Between the trimmed V and J ends, which lost 5 bases and 3 bases, there was a span of 13 bases. The CDR3 has 15 residues. MiXCR was run by TCRdb on the reads, yielding one entry per CDR3 protein. The repertoire includes fewer than 700,000 distinct CDR3 sequences, 24% of them detected once, and 8% sits in the top ten. The chain uses TRBV6-6 and TRBJ1-4; perhaps TRBD1 as D (5 bases). This clonotype originated in a human donor in good health (CMV status not recorded). Some clones in this sample may be carry-over from other donors' samples. Sequencing was carried out using CD8+ T cells from PBMCs. Written as DNA, the CDR3 is TGTGCCAGCAGTCACATAGGGGTTTCTAATGAAAAACTGTTTTTT. Its translation: CASSHIGVSNEKLFF.